What follows are 3 T cell receptor beta chains derived from one specimen sequenced in a study of T cells expressing NK-cell markers. From its re-call of the 5' RACE reads, TCRdb lists each CDR3 protein once, without DNA. This sample contains about 380,000 distinct CDR3 sequences. Specimen: blood T cells: a sorted CD56 or NKG2C T cell subset, CD4+ or CD8+ T cells, or bulk PBMC T cells (not recorded which). These TCRs come from a man aged 18-69 years in good health.

The chain joins TRBV2 to TRBJ1-5; as DNA is missing, the TRBD1 call by TCRdb cannot be tested. CDR3 length equals 15 residues. Looked up from germline, CDR1 is SNHLY and CDR2 is FYNNEI. The CDR3 loop is CASSYRGATNQPQHF.

The rearrangement links TRBV12-5 to TRBJ2-7; TCRdb selects TRBD1, and the lack of DNA leaves this call unchecked. The length of the CDR3 is 16 residues. Germline V gene sequence: CDR1 LGHNT, CDR2 FRNRAP. CDR3 in amino acids: CASGQKTGTGSYEQYF. Combining the CDR3 with reference TRBV12-5 and TRBJ2-7 gives the whole variable domain DARVTQTPRHKVTEMGQEVTMRCQPILGHNTVFWYRQTMMQGLELLAYFRNRAPLDDSGMPKDRFSAEMPDATLATLKIQPSEPRDSAVYFCASGQKTGTGSYEQYFGPGTRLTVT.

The V call is TRBV7-9, the J call TRBJ1-2; the TCRdb D gene call, TRBD1, has no DNA to confirm it. The CDR3 spans 14 residues. Germline CDR1 reads SEHNR; CDR2 reads FQNEAQ (reference sequence). CDR3 sequence: CASSYGTGASGYTF.